This is a list of T cell receptor beta chains from one sample in a study of blood T cell repertoires in COVID-19. Data came from immunoSEQ multiplex PCR; TCRdb stores just in-frame clones and leaves some out. The table lists fewer than 200,000 clones, 80% of them singletons. Material for sequencing was peripheral blood. These receptor sequences come from a man in his 60s with acute or convalescent COVID-19. Each CDR3 is given with its conserved first and last residue. Fields, in order: clone size, V gene, D gene, J gene, CDR3 protein, CDR3 DNA. D genes are given only for firm matches. Part of the rows lack a size; the others show once, few, many or a class for expanded clones.

>.|TRBV2|TRBD2|TRBJ2-3
CASSELGTSGRLDTQYF
TGTGCCAGCAGTGAACTCGGGACTAGCGGGAGGTTGGATACGCAGTATTTT
>.|TRBV5-8|.|TRBJ1-3
CASSFRAGNTIYF
TGTGCCAGCAGCTTCCGGGCTGGAAACACCATATATTTT
>few|TRBV19|TRBD2|TRBJ2-3
CASSILLAGGPGDTQYF
TGTGCCAGTAGTATACTTCTAGCGGGAGGGCCCGGAGATACGCAGTATTTT
>once|TRBV19|TRBD1|TRBJ2-1
CASSQQGASYNEQFF
TGTGCCAGTAGTCAACAGGGGGCATCCTACAATGAGCAGTTCTTC
>.|TRBV5-1|.|TRBJ1-4
CASSLARGATNEKLFF
TGCGCCAGCAGCTTGGCCAGGGGAGCAACTAATGAAAAACTGTTTTTT
>.|TRBV7-3|.|TRBJ1-6
CASSLTSGGEGSPLHF
TGTGCCAGCAGCTTAACGTCAGGAGGGGAGGGTTCACCCCTCCACTTT
>.|TRBV3-1/TRBV3-2|TRBD2|TRBJ2-1
CASSQDPTGGYNEQFF
TGTGCCAGCAGCCAAGACCCAACGGGAGGGTACAATGAGCAGTTCTTC
>.|TRBV24-1|.|TRBJ2-1
CATSASGSSSYNEQFF
TGTGCCACCAGTGCCAGCGGGTCAAGCTCCTACAATGAGCAGTTCTTC
>.|TRBV5-1|.|TRBJ1-4
CASSPQGYEKLFF
TGCGCCAGCAGCCCTCAGGGGTATGAAAAACTGTTTTTT
>.|TRBV7-3|TRBD2|TRBJ2-1
CASSFSGGVYNEQFF
TGTGCCAGCAGCTTCAGCGGGGGGGTGTACAATGAGCAGTTCTTC
>.|TRBV2|TRBD1|TRBJ1-2
CASTAGTGNGYTF
TGTGCCAGCACCGCCGGGACAGGGAACGGCTACACCTTC
>.|TRBV12-3/TRBV12-4|TRBD1|TRBJ1-5
CASSTGGALFLHF
TGTGCCAGCAGTACAGGGGGCGCTTTATTTTTGCATTTT
>.|TRBV7-2|.|TRBJ2-2
CASSLFLRRRGTNTGELFF
TGTGCCAGCAGCTTATTTCTCCGGAGAAGGGGCACGAACACCGGGGAGCTGTTTTTT
>.|TRBV9|.|TRBJ2-7
CASSVSGYSRDEQYF
TGTGCCAGCAGCGTCAGCGGATACAGCCGGGACGAGCAGTACTTC
>.|TRBV7-8|TRBD1|TRBJ2-5
CASSSRRQGRETQYF
TGTGCCAGCAGCTCCAGGAGACAGGGGAGAGAGACCCAGTACTTC
>.|TRBV14|.|TRBJ2-1
CASSSLGVRGNEQFF
TGTGCCAGCAGCTCGCTGGGAGTCCGGGGGAATGAGCAGTTCTTC
>.|TRBV5-4|TRBD1|TRBJ2-5
CASSLEGQGAETQYF
TGTGCCAGCAGCTTGGAAGGACAGGGGGCAGAGACCCAGTACTTC
>.|TRBV15|.|TRBJ1-4
CATSRVGRIGRLFF
TGTGCCACCAGCAGAGTGGGGCGGATCGGCAGGCTGTTTTTT
>.|TRBV2|TRBD2|TRBJ2-7
CASRDSPGLPYEQYF
TGTGCCAGCAGGGACTCACCGGGACTACCCTACGAGCAGTACTTC
>.|TRBV3-1/TRBV3-2|.|TRBJ2-3
CASSQVVLGTGTDTQYF
TGTGCCAGCAGCCAAGTGGTTCTCGGTACGGGGACAGATACGCAGTATTTT
>.|TRBV6-5|.|TRBJ1-2
CASRTANYGYTF
TGTGCCAGCAGGACAGCTAACTATGGCTACACCTTC
>.|TRBV2|.|TRBJ2-1
CASGNESYNEQFF
TGTGCCAGCGGTAACGAGAGCTACAATGAGCAGTTCTTC
>.|TRBV18|.|TRBJ2-7
CASSPSGFRATEQYF
TGTGCCAGCTCACCAAGCGGTTTTCGTGCGACCGAGCAGTACTTC
>.|TRBV7-2|.|TRBJ2-3
CASSPQSGVATQYF
TGTGCCAGCAGCCCGCAGTCGGGGGTGGCTACGCAGTATTTT